This T cell receptor (beta chain) was recorded in a study of blood T cells in healthy people across ages. A second roughly 6 to 12 cycle PCR used barcoded and J-beta primers. Each cDNA molecule carried a tag from a template-switch adaptor that contained 12 random nucleotides. From the 5' RACE reads, TCRdb called clonotypes with MiXCR, one entry per CDR3 protein. The sample holds about 730,000 distinct CDR3 sequences, about 42% seen once. V lost 6 bases and J lost 2; bases outside the gene matches: 7. Germline lookup yields CDR1 DFQATT and CDR2 SNEGSKA (reference sequence). The CDR3 totals 14 residues.

The chain employs TRBV20-1 and TRBJ1-5; TRBD1 matches 7 bases. The sample was blood. This receptor was obtained from an older woman in good health. CDR3 sequence: CSAHTGVRNQPQHF. CDR3 bases: TGCAGTGCACACACAGGGGTGCGCAATCAGCCCCAGCATTTT.